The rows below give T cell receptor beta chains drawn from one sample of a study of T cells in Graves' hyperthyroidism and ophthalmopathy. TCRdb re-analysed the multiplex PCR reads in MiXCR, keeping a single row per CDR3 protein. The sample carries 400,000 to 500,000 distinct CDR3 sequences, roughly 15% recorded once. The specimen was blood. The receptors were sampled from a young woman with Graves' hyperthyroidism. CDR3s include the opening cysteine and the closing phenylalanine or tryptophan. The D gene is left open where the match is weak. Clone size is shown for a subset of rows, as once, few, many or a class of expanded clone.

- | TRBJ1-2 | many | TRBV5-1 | CASRPGGVAYGYTF | TGCGCCAGCAGACCAGGAGGGGTAGCCTATGGCTACACCTTC
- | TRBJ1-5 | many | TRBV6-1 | CASSYSGRGNQPQHF | TGTGCCAGCAGTTACAGCGGCAGGGGCAATCAGCCCCAGCATTTT
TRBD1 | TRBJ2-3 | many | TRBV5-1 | CASSLDRAATDTQYF | TGCGCCAGCAGCTTAGACAGGGCCGCCACAGATACGCAGTATTTT
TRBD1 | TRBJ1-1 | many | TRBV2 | CASSWTGLDTEAFF | TGTGCCAGCAGCTGGACAGGGTTGGACACTGAAGCTTTCTTT
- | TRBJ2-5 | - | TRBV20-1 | CSARGGAETQYF | TGCAGTGCTAGAGGCGGGGCGGAGACCCAGTACTTC
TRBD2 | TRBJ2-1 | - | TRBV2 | CAGKREIHNEQFF | TGTGCCGGCAAGCGGGAGATCCACAATGAGCAGTTCTTC
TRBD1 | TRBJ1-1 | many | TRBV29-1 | CSVRQGNTEAFF | TGCAGCGTGAGACAGGGTAACACTGAAGCTTTCTTT
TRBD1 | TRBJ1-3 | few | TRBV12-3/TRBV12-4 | CASSPIPGQANTIYF | TGTGCCAGCAGTCCCATTCCGGGACAGGCAAACACCATATATTTT
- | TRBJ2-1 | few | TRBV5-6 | CANSQLTLSSYNEQFF | TGTGCCAACAGCCAACTGACCTTAAGCTCCTACAATGAGCAGTTCTTC
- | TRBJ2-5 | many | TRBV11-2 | CASSLSFGGGGETQYF | TGTGCCAGCAGCTTATCCTTCGGAGGGGGGGGAGAGACCCAGTACTTC
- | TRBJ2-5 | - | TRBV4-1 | CASRQGRDRTQETQYF | TGCGCCAGCAGACAAGGGAGGGACAGGACGCAAGAGACCCAGTACTTC
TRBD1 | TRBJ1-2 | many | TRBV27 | CASSFSFRGDRMGGYTF | TGTGCCAGCAGCTTCTCTTTCCGAGGGGACAGGATGGGCGGCTACACCTTC
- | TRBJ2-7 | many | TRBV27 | CASSLSTVFVGYEQYF | TGTGCCAGCAGTTTATCCACAGTGTTTGTAGGCTACGAGCAGTACTTC
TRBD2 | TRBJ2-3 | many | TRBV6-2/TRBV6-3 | CASSYSPSLFWREVTDTQYF | TGTGCCAGCAGTTACTCGCCCTCCCTGTTCTGGCGGGAGGTCACAGATACGCAGTATTTT
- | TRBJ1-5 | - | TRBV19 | CASSDRGVSSNQPQHF | TGTGCCAGTAGTGACCGAGGGGTCTCAAGCAATCAGCCCCAGCATTTT
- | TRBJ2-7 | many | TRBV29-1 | CSVRPGFYEQYF | TGCAGCGTCCGACCAGGTTTTTACGAGCAGTACTTC